The 20 T cell receptor beta chains reported below all come from one sample, sequenced in a study of cytomegalovirus exposure and HLA in healthy donors. It was with 60 Vbeta and 13 Jbeta primers that the PCR ran. Some clones are missing from TCRdb's copy, which holds only in-frame ones; the method was immunoSEQ multiplex PCR. The sample holds tens of thousands of clones. Sequencing was done on a sample of PBMCs. These receptors were obtained from a female donor in good health and CMV-seronegative.

The J gene is TRBJ2-7, the V gene TRBV9, with D unclear. V lost 3 bases to trimming and J lost 2 bases, with 18 bases between them. Germline lookup yields CDR1 SGDLS and CDR2 YYNGEE. CDR3 length: 16 residues. The CDR3 nucleotides are TGTGCCAGCAGCGCTGGGTTCCGTGCAAGCGCCTACGAGCAGTACTTC. Translating it yields CASSAGFRASAYEQYF.

V usage is TRBV30 and J usage is TRBJ2-2; 10 bases are shared with TRBD2. The junction had 4 bases not matched to a gene; V was cut back by 5 bases and J by 7 bases. The CDR3 covers 13 residues. CDR1 is GTSNPN, CDR2 SVGIG, per germline (reference sequence). CDR3 loop: CAWRRTSGGELFF. The CDR3, as DNA: TGTGCCTGGCGACGGACTAGCGGCGGGGAGCTGTTTTTT.

This rearrangement joins TRBV6-6 to TRBJ2-7; D is unclear. From germline, CDR1 is MNHNY and CDR2 SVGAGI (reference sequence). The CDR3 covers 12 residues. Between the trimmed V and J ends, which lost 6 bases and 6 bases, there was a span of 12 bases. CDR3: CASSSHGGEQYF. CDR3 nucleotide sequence: TGTGCCAGCAGCTCACACGGCGGCGAGCAGTACTTC.

This chain connects TRBV29-1 to TRBJ2-1; 7 bases match TRBD1. Germline CDR1 is SQVTM and CDR2 is ANQGSEA. This CDR3 has 15 amino acids. V dropped 4 bases and J dropped 3; count of bases not matched to a gene: 9. Here the CDR3 reads CSVGTQGWHYNEQFF. The CDR3 DNA follows: TGCAGCGTTGGAACACAGGGGTGGCACTACAATGAGCAGTTCTTC.

This rearrangement joins TRBV29-1 to TRBJ2-5; 7 nucleotides line up with TRBD2. There are 14 residues in the CDR3. V trimming: 5 bases; J trimming: 5 bases; junction bases outside the gene matches: 11. The V gene's germline CDR1 is SQVTM and CDR2 ANQGSEA. The CDR3 nucleotides are TGCAGCGTTTCCCCCGCGGGGGTGCGGGAGACCCAGTACTTC. It yields the protein CSVSPAGVRETQYF.

The CDR3 bases are TGCGCCAGCAGCCAAGAGTTGCGGAGGGGAGCCGGGGAGCTGTTTTTT. Encoded protein: CASSQELRRGAGELFF. This chain uses TRBV4-1 with TRBJ2-2; D is possibly TRBD2 (6 bases). CDR3 length: 16 amino acids. Trimming cost V 0 bases and J 6 bases, with 14 bases left between them. Germline assignment: CDR1 MGHRA and CDR2 YSYEKL.

The chain couples TRBV7-8 to TRBJ1-1, with D perhaps matching TRBD1 (5 bases). Looked up from germline, CDR1 is SGHVS and CDR2 is FQNEAQ. Trimming removed 2 bases from V and 1 base from J, with 8 bases in between. This CDR3 comprises 14 residues. In DNA, the CDR3 is TGTGCCAGCAGCTTATACCAGGGGAACACTGAAGCTTTCTTT. Translation: CASSLYQGNTEAFF.

The chain employs TRBV20-1 and TRBJ2-2; no clear D gene. CDR3 length: 11 residues. From germline, CDR1 is DFQATT and CDR2 SNEGSKA (reference sequence). V dropped 6 bases and J dropped 7 bases, with 9 bases sitting between them. CDR3 coding DNA: TGCAGTGCCACTATGGACGGGGAGCTGTTTTTT. Translated, it gives CSATMDGELFF.

The chain has TRBV30 and TRBJ1-1, with 8 bases matching TRBD1. The CDR3 totals 14 residues. The germline V gene encodes CDR1 GTSNPN and CDR2 SVGIG (reference sequence). V was pared by 5 bases and J by 1 base, with 6 bases of the junction left unmatched. The CDR3 DNA reads as TGTGCCTGGGAAAGCGACAGGGGGAACACTGAAGCTTTCTTT. It encodes CAWESDRGNTEAFF.

V and J are TRBV6-1 and TRBJ2-7, with D unresolved. Germline values: CDR1 MNHNS, CDR2 SASEGT. This CDR3 has 11 amino acids. V lost 8 bases and J lost 2, with 7 bases in between. CDR3 sequence: CASGLAYEQYF. The CDR3 DNA reads TGTGCCAGCGGTCTAGCCTACGAGCAGTACTTC.

The rearrangement uses TRBV5-1 and TRBJ2-5, with 11 bases that match TRBD2. This CDR3 region has 19 residues. The junction had 14 bases not matched to a gene; V was cut back by 4 bases and J by 0 bases. CDR1 and CDR2 from the germline V gene are SGHRS and YFSETQ. CDR3 sequence: CASSQRTSGLPNNQETQYF. The DNA for the CDR3 is TGCGCCAGCAGCCAGCGGACTAGCGGGTTGCCCAACAACCAAGAGACCCAGTACTTC.

On this clone itself: The junction departs from the called germline gene at one end, perhaps through a read error. This chain connects TRBV5-6 to TRBJ2-2, with 13 bases identical to TRBD2. The CDR3 length is 15 residues. CDR1 and CDR2 from the germline V gene are SGHDT and YYEEEE. The CDR3 loop is CASCFTSGGAGELFF. The CDR3 DNA reads as TGTGCCAGCTGCTTCACTAGCGGGGGGGCCGGGGAGCTGTTTTTT.

This chain links TRBV29-1 with TRBJ2-7; D might be TRBD1 (5 bases). V shed 4 bases and J shed 7 bases, with 20 bases lying between them. This CDR3 region has 14 residues. In germline, CDR1 is SQVTM, CDR2 ANQGSEA. The CDR3 protein is CSVVVERGPREQYF. The CDR3 coding sequence is TGCAGCGTTGTGGTGGAAAGGGGTCCTCGAGAGCAGTACTTC.

V and J are TRBV13 and TRBJ2-3, with D uncertain. Trimming removed 5 bases from V and 5 bases from J, with 8 bases in between. CDR3 length: 12 residues. The V gene's germline CDR1 is PRHDT and CDR2 FYEKMQ (reference sequence). The CDR3 coding sequence is TGTGCCAGCAGCGCCTCTAGAGATACGCAGTATTTT. Translation: CASSASRDTQYF.

The rearrangement links TRBV14 to TRBJ1-3; D uncertain. CDR1 SGHDN and CDR2 FVKESK come from the germline V gene. The CDR3 is made up of 16 amino acids. The V and J ends lost 0 bases and 2 bases respectively, with 11 bases between them. The CDR3 here is CASSQDPIGAGNTIYF. For the CDR3, the DNA is TGTGCCAGCAGCCAAGATCCAATCGGGGCTGGAAACACCATATATTTT.

The chain joins TRBV5-1 to TRBJ2-2; 7 positions match TRBD1. The length of the CDR3 is 17 residues. Unmatched junction bases numbered 12, after V lost 6 bases and J lost 1 base. Germline assignment: CDR1 SGHRS and CDR2 YFSETQ. The CDR3 sequence: CASTPRPGQMNTGELFF. The DNA for the CDR3 is TGCGCCAGCACCCCTCGTCCGGGACAGATGAACACCGGGGAGCTGTTTTTT.

The chain has TRBV29-1 and TRBJ2-2, with D maybe TRBD2 (5 bases). This CDR3 contains 13 residues. Trimming stripped 5 bases from V and 1 base from J, with 8 bases between. Germline loops: CDR1 SQVTM, CDR2 ANQGSEA. CDR3 region: CSVLGLNTGELFF. The CDR3 DNA reads as TGCAGCGTTCTTGGACTGAACACCGGGGAGCTGTTTTTT.

The rearrangement joins TRBV5-1 to TRBJ2-7; 9 positions match TRBD2. Per the germline V gene, CDR1 is SGHRS and CDR2 is YFSETQ. V lost 0 bases, J lost 3 bases, and 7 bases stayed unmatched. The CDR3 length is 16 residues. CDR3: CASSLAASGIFYEQYF. The CDR3, as DNA: TGCGCCAGCAGCTTGGCCGCTAGCGGGATATTCTACGAGCAGTACTTC.

The chain employs TRBV4-2 and TRBJ1-5; D call uncertain. This CDR3 is 17 amino acids long. The V gene lost 4 bases and the J gene lost 0 bases, with 16 bases spanning the gap. Germline CDR1 is LGHNA and CDR2 is YNFKEQ. Here the CDR3 reads CASSRTFEQFSNQPQHF. DNA for the CDR3: TGTGCCAGCAGCCGTACCTTTGAGCAATTTAGCAATCAGCCCCAGCATTTT.

The rearrangement uses TRBV30 and TRBJ2-4, with 12 bases fitting TRBD2. This CDR3 comprises 17 residues. Germline assignment: CDR1 GTSNPN and CDR2 SVGIG (reference sequence). Trimming removed 2 bases from V and 5 bases from J; junction bases left unmatched: 10. The CDR3 spells CAWSTGTSGFQQNIQYF. The CDR3 nucleotides are TGTGCCTGGAGTACCGGGACTAGCGGGTTCCAACAAAACATTCAGTACTTC.